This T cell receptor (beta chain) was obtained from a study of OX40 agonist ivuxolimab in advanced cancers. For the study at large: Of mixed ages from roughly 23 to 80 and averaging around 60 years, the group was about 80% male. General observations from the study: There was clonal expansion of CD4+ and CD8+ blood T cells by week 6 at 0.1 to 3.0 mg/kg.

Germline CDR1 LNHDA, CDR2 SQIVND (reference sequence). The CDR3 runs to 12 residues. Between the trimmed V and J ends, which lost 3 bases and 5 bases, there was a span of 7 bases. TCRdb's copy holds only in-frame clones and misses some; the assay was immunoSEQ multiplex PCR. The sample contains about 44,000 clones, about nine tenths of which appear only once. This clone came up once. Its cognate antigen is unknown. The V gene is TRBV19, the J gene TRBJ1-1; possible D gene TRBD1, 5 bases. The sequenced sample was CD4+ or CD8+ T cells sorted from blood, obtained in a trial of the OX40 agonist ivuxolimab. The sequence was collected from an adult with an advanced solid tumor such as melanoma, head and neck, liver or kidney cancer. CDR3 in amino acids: CASSMGGTEAFF. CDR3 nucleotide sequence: TGTGCCAGTAGTATGGGGGGGACTGAAGCTTTCTTT. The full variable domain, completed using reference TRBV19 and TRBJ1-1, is DGGITQSPKYLFRKEGQNVTLSCEQNLNHDAMYWYRQDPGQGLRLIYYSQIVNDFQKGDIAEGYSVSREKKESFPLTVTSAQKNPTAFYLCASSMGGTEAFFGQGTRLTVV.